This T cell receptor (beta chain) was found in a study of radiation and T cells in renal cell carcinoma. TCRdb's copy holds only in-frame clones and misses some; the assay was immunoSEQ multiplex PCR. In the table there are 150,000 or so clones, about 88% of which are singletons. Time point described: baseline pretreatment blood. Specified treatment: 15 Gy SBRT to primary tumor, nephrectomy 4 weeks later. Serial blood draws occurred at baseline and 2 and 4 weeks post-SBRT. The germline V gene has CDR1 SGDLS and CDR2 YYNGEE. The CDR3 runs 19 residues. With 3 bases clipped from V and 4 bases from J, the junction kept 17 bases outside the gene matches.

The receptor's source is a woman aged 70-85 years with renal cell carcinoma. This chain joins TRBV9 and TRBJ2-3; 10 nucleotides agree with TRBD2. The sequenced sample was blood, obtained from a patient whose treatment included radiotherapy and nephrectomy. As DNA, the CDR3 is TGTGCCAGCAGCGCCCCCTGGGGTCGAGCGGGGGGGCCTTCAGATACGCAGTATTTT. This encodes CASSAPWGRAGGPSDTQYF. The whole variable domain, filled in from reference TRBV9 and TRBJ2-3, reads DSGVTQTPKHLITATGQRVTLRCSPRSGDLSVYWYQQSLDQGLQFLIQYYNGEERAKGNILERFSAQQFPDLHSELNLSSLELGDSALYFCASSAPWGRAGGPSDTQYFGPGTRLTVL.